Sequencing of this T cell receptor beta chain was carried out in a study of T cell clonality in common variable immunodeficiency. CVID meant reduced serum IgG, IgA and/or IgM plus specific antibody deficiency. Note on this clone: Its antigen is undetermined. The CDR3 goes on 3 residues after the read ends, and that part is filled in from the germline J gene.

Broader study findings: Reportedly, TCR beta sequences from common variable immunodeficiency showed fewer deletions and N-nucleotide insertions.

This CDR3 region has 15 residues. V lost 5 bases to trimming and J lost 2 bases; unmatched junction nucleotides: 5. Germline V CDR1 and CDR2: SEHNR, FQNEAQ (reference sequence). This table comes from immunoSEQ multiplex PCR, and its TCRdb copy is limited to in-frame clones, with some not included. The counts give over 20,000 clones, none of them seen only once; less than 4% is held by the top ten. The sample comprised peripheral blood mononuclear cells. The receptor comes from a human donor with common variable immunodeficiency. The rearrangement links TRBV7-9 to TRBJ1-4; 7 positions match TRBD1. The DNA read from the CDR3 is TGTGCCAGCAGCCCAGGGGGAATTACTAATGAAAAA. Protein: CASSPGGITNEK. The full CDR3 protein reads CASSPGGITNEKLFF.